This T cell receptor beta chain is from a study of T cell responses to AZD1222 COVID-19 vaccine (dated by TCRdb to the early 2020s). Looking at the study overall: AZD1222 recipients whose second dose came at about 4 weeks and those whose second dose came at about 12 weeks were combined into one group, since spike-specific TCR depth and breadth did not differ between the two schedules. TCR sequencing covered roughly 230 trial participants: 207 given two doses of AZD1222 and around 25 given two doses of MenACWY control vaccine. Trial participants were enrolled by age into subgroups of 18-55, 56-69 and 70-plus years, and around 150, 28 and 57 TCR-sequenced participants, respectively, were included in these subgroups.

The CDR3 regions of human TCRbeta chains were subjected to immunosequencing. The source study handled its data this way. TCRs in the repertoires were matched against a reference library of SARS-CoV-2-specific TCRs that had been generated with the MIRA antigen-specificity platform. Breadth meant the fraction of unique TCRs that were SARS-CoV-2-associated, whereas depth meant the fraction of total T cells that were SARS-CoV-2-associated. Each spike-specific TCR was assigned to its reactive spike region and to a CD4 or CD8 class using the MIRA data. Log10-transformed breadth and depth values were compared by one-way ANOVA with Sidak's multiple comparisons tests. This is the immuneACCESS table as TCRdb keeps it, with only in-frame sequences that have V and J called. A part of the clones is gone; compared with another copy, unresolved V genes explain less than half, and the rest is unexplained. From that table come the V and J calls and clone size; the DNA was used to work out D and trimming. Recorded for this sample are 130,000 to 150,000 clones; around 91% of them occurred a single time. The ten largest clones take up approximately 5.2% of the sample.

The paper's findings and limits, for the study overall: Because no samples from the day 14 peak response were available, repertoires could be characterized only after the peak T cell response. In the small 56-69-year group, the increase in depth fell short of significance, most likely because of low power. Nearly half of unique spike-specific TCRs reportedly recognized epitopes outside regions mutated in the B.1.351 and B.1.1.7 variants. After two AZD1222 doses, both the breadth and the depth of spike-specific TCRs were significantly higher than at day 0 and than in MenACWY recipients. Participants were mostly white British, with more females than males. The authors suggested clonal diversity may have been underestimated. Conclusions about previously exposed vaccinees were limited because only six or seven AZD1222 recipients were SARS-CoV-2 seropositive at baseline. CD4 TCRs associated with the vaccine covered the entire spike protein, and the dominant responses were in regions 160-218 and 743-854.

Sample time point, as interpreted from the label and publication: baseline before first vaccination. Vaccinee samples came from UK trials COV001 and COV002, including a single-blind randomized controlled phase 2/3 trial of AZD1222 (ChAdOx1 nCoV-19) in healthy adults. For TCRbeta chain sequencing, PBMC samples from trial participants were taken at day 0 and at day 28 after the second dose. CDR3 length: 13 amino acids, cysteine to phenylalanine. Only the CDR3 DNA is retained, 39 bases long and in frame from the first base. V loses 4 bases of germline sequence and J loses 4 bases, and the interval between the two ends is 10 bases. CDR1 and CDR2 are drawn from the germline V gene: SGHTA, FQGNSA. With respect to this clone: Its antigen is still unknown. No base qualities exist here, and no much larger clone lies one base off it.

This receptor was identified in an adult in good health. The rearranged chain carries TRBV7-2 and TRBJ1-1, with the D gene uncertain. The sequences come from peripheral blood, collected on day 0 of AZD1222 vaccination. The CDR3 protein is CASSYDGPTEAFF. Read as DNA, the sequence is TGTGCCAGCAGCTACGACGGTCCCACTGAAGCTTTCTTT.